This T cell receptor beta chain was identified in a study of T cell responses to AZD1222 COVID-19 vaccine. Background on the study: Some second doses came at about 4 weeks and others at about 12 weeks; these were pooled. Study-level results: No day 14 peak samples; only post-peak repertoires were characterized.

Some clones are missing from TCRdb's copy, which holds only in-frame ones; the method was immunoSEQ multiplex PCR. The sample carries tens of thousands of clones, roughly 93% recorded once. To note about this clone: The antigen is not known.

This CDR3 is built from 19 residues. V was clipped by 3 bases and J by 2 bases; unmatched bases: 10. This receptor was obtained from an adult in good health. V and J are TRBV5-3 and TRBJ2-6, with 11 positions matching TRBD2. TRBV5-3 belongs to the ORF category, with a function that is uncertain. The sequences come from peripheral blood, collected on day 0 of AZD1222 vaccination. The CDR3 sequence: CARSSPGSGGAAGANVLTF. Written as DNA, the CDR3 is TGTGCCAGAAGCTCCCCGGGTAGCGGGGGGGCCGCTGGGGCCAACGTCCTGACTTTC.